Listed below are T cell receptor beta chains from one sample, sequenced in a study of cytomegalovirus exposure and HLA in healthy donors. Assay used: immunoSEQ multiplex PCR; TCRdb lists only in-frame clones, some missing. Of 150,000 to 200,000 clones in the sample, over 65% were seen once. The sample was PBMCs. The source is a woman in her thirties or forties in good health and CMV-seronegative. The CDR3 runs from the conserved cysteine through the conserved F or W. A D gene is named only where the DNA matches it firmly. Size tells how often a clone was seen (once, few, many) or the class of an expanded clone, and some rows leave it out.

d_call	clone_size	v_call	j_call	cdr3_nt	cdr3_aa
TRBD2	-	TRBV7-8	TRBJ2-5	TGTGCCAGCAGCTCCGGGGAGGGAGAGACCCAGTACTTC	CASSSGEGETQYF
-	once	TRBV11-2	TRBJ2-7	TGTGCCAGCAGCCACCGAATAGGGGGCGAGCAGTACTTC	CASSHRIGGEQYF
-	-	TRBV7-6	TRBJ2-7	TGTGCCAGCAGCTACCTGACAGATGGTCCCTACGAGCAGTACTTC	CASSYLTDGPYEQYF
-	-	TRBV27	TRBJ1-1	TGTGCCAGCAGGCGAGGCCGGTCGAAAGGGGCGAACACTGAAGCTTTCTTT	CASRRGRSKGANTEAFF
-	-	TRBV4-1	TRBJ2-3	TGCGCCAGCAGCCAAGATGACAGAAGTGGAGATACGCAGTATTTT	CASSQDDRSGDTQYF
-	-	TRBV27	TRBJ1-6	TGTGCCAGCAGTTTCGGGAATTCACCCCTCCACTTT	CASSFGNSPLHF
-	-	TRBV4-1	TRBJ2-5	TGCGCCAGCAGCCAAGCTAGATTAGGAGCTCAAGAGACCCAGTACTTC	CASSQARLGAQETQYF
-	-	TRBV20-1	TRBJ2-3	TGCAGTGCTACCCCGTTTGCGCAGTATTTT	CSATPFAQYF
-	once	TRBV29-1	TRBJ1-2	TGCAGCGTTGACCCAACACCCCCCTATGGCTACACCTTC	CSVDPTPPYGYTF
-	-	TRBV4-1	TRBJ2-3	TGCGCCAGCAGCCAAGACGGGACTGTCACAGATACGCAGTATTTT	CASSQDGTVTDTQYF
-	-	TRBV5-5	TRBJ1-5	TGTGCCAGCAGCTTGTCCGGGTATAGCAATCAGCCCCAGCATTTT	CASSLSGYSNQPQHF
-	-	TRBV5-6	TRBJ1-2	TGTGCCAGCAGCTTATACAGGGATGGCTACACCTTC	CASSLYRDGYTF
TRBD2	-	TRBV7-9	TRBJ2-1	TGTGCCAGCAGCCCCCGGACTAGCCCCTACAATGAGCAGTTCTTC	CASSPRTSPYNEQFF
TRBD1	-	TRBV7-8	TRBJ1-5	TGTGCCAGCAGCTTAGCGGACAGGGTACATAGCAATCAGCCCCAGCATTTT	CASSLADRVHSNQPQHF
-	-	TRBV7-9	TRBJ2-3	TGTGCCAGCAGCTTAGCGGGCGTCAGGGATAGCACAGATACGCAGTATTTT	CASSLAGVRDSTDTQYF
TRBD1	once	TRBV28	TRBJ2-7	TGTGCCAGCATCGAACAGGGGACCCTTGCCTACGAGCAGTACTTC	CASIEQGTLAYEQYF